A selection of T cell receptor beta chains follows, all from one sample in a study of low-dose radiotherapy and immunotherapy resistance in tumors. TCRdb analysed the reads with MiXCR anew, one entry per CDR3 protein. The sample carries under 110,000 distinct CDR3 sequences, around 20% recorded once. Sequencing was performed on PBMCs, taken after low-dose radiotherapy plus immunotherapy. The receptors come from a male donor with prostate cancer. CDR3s include the opening cysteine and the closing phenylalanine or tryptophan. A D gene is named only where the DNA matches it firmly. The listing skips clone size in some rows; elsewhere it reads once, few, many or a size class.

TRBD2 | TRBJ2-3 | . | TRBV28 | CASSYPGGGTSTDTQYF | TGTGCCAGCAGTTACCCGGGGGGGGGAACTAGCACAGATACGCAGTATTTT
. | TRBJ2-3 | many | TRBV5-4 | CASSTEDGTIGDTQYF | TGTGCCAGCAGCACTGAGGACGGAACGATTGGAGATACGCAGTATTTT
TRBD1 | TRBJ2-7 | many | TRBV7-8 | CASSSLGQGYEQYF | TGTGCCAGCAGCTCGTTGGGACAGGGCTACGAGCAGTACTTC
. | TRBJ1-2 | many | TRBV11-2 | CASSPGGYGYTF | TGTGCCAGCAGCCCGGGGGGGTATGGCTACACCTTC
. | TRBJ1-1 | . | TRBV29-1 | CSAGVVTEAFF | TGCAGCGCTGGGGTGGTCACTGAAGCTTTCTTT
. | TRBJ1-4 | many | TRBV10-3 | CAISQEREKLFF | TGTGCCATCAGCCAAGAGAGAGAAAAACTGTTTTTT
TRBD1 | TRBJ2-5 | many | TRBV29-1 | CSVGGSRGTGGFQETQYF | TGCAGCGTTGGAGGTAGTCGCGGGACAGGGGGATTCCAAGAGACCCAGTACTTC
TRBD1 | TRBJ1-2 | . | TRBV5-4 | CASSFSTGNYGYTF | TGTGCCAGCAGCTTTTCGACAGGGAACTATGGCTACACCTTC
. | TRBJ2-7 | many | TRBV9 | CASSARGTGSSYEQYF | TGTGCCAGCAGCGCGAGGGGTACGGGGAGCTCCTACGAGCAGTACTTC
. | TRBJ2-7 | . | TRBV7-8 | CASSPHEGKGISEQYF | TGTGCCAGCAGCCCTCACGAGGGGAAAGGTATTTCCGAGCAGTACTTC
. | TRBJ2-7 | many | TRBV19 | CASSIAMEPYEQYF | TGTGCCAGTAGTATCGCCATGGAGCCCTACGAGCAGTACTTC
. | TRBJ1-6 | many | TRBV2 | CASSDEMSVYNSPLHF | TGTGCCAGCAGTGACGAAATGTCCGTCTATAATTCACCCCTCCACTTT
. | TRBJ2-5 | many | TRBV11-2 | CASTPHYMGSRATQYF | TGTGCCAGCACCCCCCATTACATGGGTTCGCGTGCGACCCAGTACTTC
TRBD1 | TRBJ1-5 | . | TRBV5-8 | CASSFPGGDQPQHF | TGTGCCAGCAGCTTCCCAGGGGGCGATCAGCCCCAGCATTTT
TRBD2 | TRBJ2-2 | few | TRBV5-1 | CASSPSGGGTNTGELFF | TGCGCCAGCAGTCCTAGCGGGGGGGGAACGAACACCGGGGAGCTGTTTTTT
. | TRBJ2-7 | many | TRBV2 | CASSEGTSTMGPEQYF | TGTGCCAGCAGTGAAGGAACCAGTACCATGGGTCCCGAGCAGTACTTC
. | TRBJ2-7 | many | TRBV6-5 | CASSPGPRAYEQYF | TGTGCCAGTAGCCCGGGGCCAAGGGCCTACGAGCAGTACTTC
TRBD2 | TRBJ2-1 | many | TRBV20-1 | CSARDSGEQFF | TGCAGTGCTAGAGATAGCGGGGAGCAGTTCTTC
TRBD1 | TRBJ1-2 | many | TRBV19 | CASALRDRGYGYTF | TGTGCCAGTGCACTCCGGGACAGAGGCTATGGCTACACCTTC
. | TRBJ1-1 | many | TRBV6-8 | CASSTVESTEAFF | TGTGCCAGCAGTACGGTGGAGTCCACTGAAGCTTTCTTT
. | TRBJ2-3 | many | TRBV5-1 | CASSPLTAGDTQYF | TGCGCCAGCAGCCCCCTGACTGCGGGAGATACGCAGTATTTT
TRBD2 | TRBJ2-5 | many | TRBV11-2 | CASSLRDYVRTFPQETQYF | TGTGCCAGCAGCTTAAGGGACTACGTTAGGACGTTCCCCCAAGAGACCCAGTACTTC
TRBD1 | TRBJ2-1 | many | TRBV11-2 | CASSLGGGQFTDNEQFF | TGTGCCAGCAGCTTAGGTGGGGGACAGTTTACGGACAATGAGCAGTTCTTC
. | TRBJ2-3 | many | TRBV6-1 | CASSADGSTIDTQYF | TGTGCCAGCAGTGCGGATGGGTCGACAATAGATACGCAGTATTTT
. | TRBJ2-5 | many | TRBV7-2 | CASSSGTRFEETQYF | TGTGCCAGCAGCTCGGGGACCCGCTTTGAAGAGACCCAGTACTTC
. | TRBJ1-6 | . | TRBV29-1 | CSVGSSNNSPLHF | TGCAGCGTTGGAAGCAGCAATAATTCACCCCTCCACTTT
TRBD1 | TRBJ1-5 | many | TRBV6-6 | CASSTDRVGSTNQPQHF | TGTGCCAGCAGTACTGACAGGGTAGGATCAACTAATCAGCCCCAGCATTTT
. | TRBJ1-5 | many | TRBV12-3/TRBV12-4 | CASSRVDQPQHF | TGTGCCAGCAGCAGGGTGGACCAGCCCCAGCATTTT
. | TRBJ2-4 | many | TRBV7-2 | CASSSGGQENIQYF | TGTGCCAGCAGCTCGGGAGGACAGGAAAACATTCAGTACTTC
. | TRBJ2-2 | . | TRBV12-3/TRBV12-4 | CASSRSGGGNTGELFFF | .
. | TRBJ1-6 | many | TRBV20-1 | CSARDRGSGYSPLHF | TGCAGTGCTAGAGATCGAGGCAGTGGGTATTCACCCCTCCACTTT
TRBD2 | TRBJ2-5 | . | TRBV5-6 | CASSLRAGRETQYF | TGTGCCAGCAGCCTCCGAGCGGGGAGAGAGACCCAGTACTTC
TRBD1 | TRBJ2-7 | once | TRBV27 | CASSPGQGATSYEQYF | TGTGCCAGCAGCCCAGGACAGGGTGCAACCTCCTACGAGCAGTACTTC
. | TRBJ1-2 | . | TRBV30 | CAWSVKGYGYTF | TGTGCCTGGAGTGTAAAGGGGTATGGCTACACCTTC
. | TRBJ1-2 | . | TRBV27 | CASRQTTYGYTF | TGTGCCAGCAGGCAGACAACCTATGGCTACACCTTC
TRBD1 | TRBJ1-2 | many | TRBV4-1 | CASSQSRAFRQGHGYTF | TGCGCCAGCAGCCAGTCGAGAGCATTCCGACAGGGCCATGGCTACACCTTC
TRBD1 | TRBJ2-1 | many | TRBV6-4 | CASSAGQGADEQFF | TGTGCCAGCAGTGCGGGACAGGGGGCGGATGAGCAGTTCTTC
. | TRBJ2-7 | many | TRBV14 | CASSQVSPYEQYF | TGTGCCAGCAGCCAAGTCTCCCCCTACGAGCAGTACTTC
TRBD1 | TRBJ2-7 | many | TRBV5-1 | CASSWRTGQGSGEQYF | TGCGCCAGCAGCTGGCGGACCGGACAGGGTTCGGGGGAGCAGTACTTC
. | TRBJ1-1 | many | TRBV12-3/TRBV12-4 | CASSPIGTEAFF | TGTGCCAGCAGTCCAATCGGCACTGAAGCTTTCTTT
. | TRBJ2-3 | many | TRBV7-2 | CARTPAGDTQYF | TGTGCCAGGACGCCGGCGGGGGATACGCAGTATTTT
. | TRBJ1-5 | many | TRBV3-1 | CASSQEHRAGNQPQHF | TGTGCCAGCAGCCAAGAGCACAGGGCGGGCAATCAGCCCCAGCATTTT
. | TRBJ2-6 | many | TRBV5-8 | CASSLFYGETSGANVLTF | TGTGCCAGCAGCTTGTTTTACGGTGAGACCTCTGGGGCCAACGTCCTGACTTTC
. | TRBJ2-1 | many | TRBV27 | CASSRLSGNEQFF | TGTGCCAGCAGCCGCCTGTCGGGCAATGAGCAGTTCTTC
. | TRBJ1-5 | . | TRBV5-1 | CASSLAYAGNSNQPQHF | TGCGCCAGCAGCTTGGCTTATGCGGGAAATAGCAATCAGCCCCAGCATTTT